This TCR beta chain comes out of a study of blood T cell repertoires in COVID-19. V dropped 5 bases and J dropped 4; count of bases not matched to a gene: 8. CDR3 length equals 14 residues. Germline CDR1 and CDR2: MNHEY and SMNVEV (reference sequence). What the recovered Cohort 3 donors had was two negative PCRs, clearance, or symptom resolution. Clones were read by immunoSEQ multiplex PCR, and TCRdb kept only the in-frame ones, dropping some. The table records about 300,000 clones, over 75% of them present only once. The gene calls are TRBV27 and TRBJ2-7, with TRBD2 identical over 7 bases. This receptor was taken from a man aged 25 to 45 who had recovered from COVID-19. Sequenced input: PBMCs or T cells enriched from blood (not recorded which). CDR3 sequence: CASSLASGSYEQYF. CDR3 bases: TGTGCCAGCAGTCTCGCTAGCGGATCGTACGAGCAGTACTTC.